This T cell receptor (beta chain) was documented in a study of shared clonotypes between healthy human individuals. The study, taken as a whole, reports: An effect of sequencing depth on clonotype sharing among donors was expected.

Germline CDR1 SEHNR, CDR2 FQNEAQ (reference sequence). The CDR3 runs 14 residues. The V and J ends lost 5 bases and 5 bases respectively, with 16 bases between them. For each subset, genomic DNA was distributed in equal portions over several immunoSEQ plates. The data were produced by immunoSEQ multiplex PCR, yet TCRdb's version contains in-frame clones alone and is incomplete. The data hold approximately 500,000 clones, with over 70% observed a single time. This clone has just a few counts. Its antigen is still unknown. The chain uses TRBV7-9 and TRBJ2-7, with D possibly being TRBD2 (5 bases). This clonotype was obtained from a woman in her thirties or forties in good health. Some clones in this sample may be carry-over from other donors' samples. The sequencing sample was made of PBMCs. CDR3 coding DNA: TGTGCCAGCAGCCACACTAGTATGGGCAACGAGCAGTACTTC. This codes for CASSHTSMGNEQYF.